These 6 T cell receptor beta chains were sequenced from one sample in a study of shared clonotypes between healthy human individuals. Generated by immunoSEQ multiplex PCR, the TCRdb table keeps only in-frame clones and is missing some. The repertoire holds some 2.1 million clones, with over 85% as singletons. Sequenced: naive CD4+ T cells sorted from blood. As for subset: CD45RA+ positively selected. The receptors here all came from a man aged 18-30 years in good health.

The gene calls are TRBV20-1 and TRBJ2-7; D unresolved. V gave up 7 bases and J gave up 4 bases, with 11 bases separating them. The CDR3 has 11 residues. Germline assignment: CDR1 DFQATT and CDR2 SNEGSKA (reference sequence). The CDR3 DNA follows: TGCAGTGTACGAACGACTTACGAGCAGTACTTC. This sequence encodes CSVRTTYEQYF.

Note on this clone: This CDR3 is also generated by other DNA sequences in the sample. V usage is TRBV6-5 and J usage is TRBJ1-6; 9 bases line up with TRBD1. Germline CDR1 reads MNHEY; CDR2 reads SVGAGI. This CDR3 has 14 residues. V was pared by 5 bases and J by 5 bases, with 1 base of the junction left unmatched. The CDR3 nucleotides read TGTGCCAGCAGTAGACAGGGGGATAATTCACCCCTCCACTTT. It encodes CASSRQGDNSPLHF.

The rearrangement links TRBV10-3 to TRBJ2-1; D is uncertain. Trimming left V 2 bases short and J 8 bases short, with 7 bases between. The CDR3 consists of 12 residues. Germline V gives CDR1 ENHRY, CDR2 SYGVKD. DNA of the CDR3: TGTGCCATCAGTGAGACTAAGGATGAGCAGTTCTTC. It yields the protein CAISETKDEQFF.

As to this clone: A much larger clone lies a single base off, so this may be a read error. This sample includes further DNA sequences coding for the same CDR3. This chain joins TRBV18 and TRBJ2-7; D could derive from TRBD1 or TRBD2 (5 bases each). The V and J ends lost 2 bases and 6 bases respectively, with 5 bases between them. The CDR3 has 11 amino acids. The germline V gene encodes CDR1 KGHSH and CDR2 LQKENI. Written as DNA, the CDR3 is TGTGCCAGCTCACCAGGGGGCGAGCAGTACTTC. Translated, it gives CASSPGGEQYF.

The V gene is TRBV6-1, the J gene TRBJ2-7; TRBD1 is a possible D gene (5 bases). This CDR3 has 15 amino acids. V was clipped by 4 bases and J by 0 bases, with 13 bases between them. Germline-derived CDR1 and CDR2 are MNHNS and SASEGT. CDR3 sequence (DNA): TGTGCCAGCAGTGTGGGTGAAGGGGCCTCCTACGAGCAGTACTTC. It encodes CASSVGEGASYEQYF.

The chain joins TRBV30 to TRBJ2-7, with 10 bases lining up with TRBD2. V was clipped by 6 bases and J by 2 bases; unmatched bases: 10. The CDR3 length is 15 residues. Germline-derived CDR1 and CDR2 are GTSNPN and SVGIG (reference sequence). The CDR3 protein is CACPRLAGATYEQYF. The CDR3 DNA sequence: TGTGCCTGCCCCCGTCTAGCGGGGGCCACCTACGAGCAGTACTTC.